One T cell receptor beta chain is described in this entry. Its target is not known. The repertoire was sequenced with immunoSEQ multiplex PCR; TCRdb's copy has only in-frame clones and lacks some. The table has over 1,400 clones, roughly 80% seen once. This sample is drawn from a study of immune evolution from preneoplasia to lung adenocarcinoma. Findings of the study overall: Highest clonality occurred in KRAS-mutant, not EGFR-mutant or double wild-type, nodules.

From germline, CDR1 is MNHEY and CDR2 SMNVEV (reference sequence). V was clipped by 5 bases and J by 3 bases, with 4 bases between them. This CDR3 spans 12 amino acids. The TCR comes from a person between 65 and 79 years old with lung adenocarcinoma. Material: FFPE atypical adenomatous hyperplasia tissue from the lung. The subset here: atypical adenomatous hyperplasia (AAH), lung preneoplasia. The chain has TRBV27 and TRBJ2-2; D not certain. The CDR3 reads CASSPYTGELFF. The CDR3 coding sequence is TGTGCCAGCAGTCCGTACACCGGGGAGCTGTTTTTT.